This record looks at one TCR beta chain sequence and its context. The sample comes from a study of blood T cell repertoires in COVID-19. As for the study in general: From T cells, B-cell-depleted T cells, or PBMCs came the material, which was cDNA or gDNA.

As handled by the study authors: Reference gene primer amplification gave estimated nucleated cell counts. The method was immunoSEQ multiplex PCR; TCRdb's version includes in-frame clones alone and lacks a portion of them. V, J and clone size are taken as reported in that table, and D and trimming were inferred from the DNA itself. The sample records under 300,000 clones, around 86% being singletons. Sequencing was done on a sample of peripheral blood. This receptor was taken from a woman between 55 and 75 years old with active or convalescent COVID-19.

The DNA for the CDR3 is TGTGCCAGCAGCCCTTCGACAGGGTCCTACGAGCAGTACTTC. It codes for CASSPSTGSYEQYF. The chain carries TRBV7-9 and TRBJ2-7; 7 bases line up with TRBD1. The trim removed 5 bases at V and 1 base at J, leaving 5 bases unmatched. The CDR3 sequence is 14 residues long. CDR1 is SEHNR and CDR2 is FQNEAQ in the germline V gene (reference sequence).